This passage covers 5 T cell receptor beta chains from one sample sequenced in a study of Ad26.COV2.S vaccination and SARS-CoV-2 variants. TCRdb's copy holds only in-frame clones and misses some; the assay was immunoSEQ multiplex PCR. This table holds some 190,000 clones, around 90% found once. Sequencing used peripheral blood, obtained after recovery from COVID-19. These TCRs come from a human donor who had recovered from COVID-19.

This clone has a single count. The gene calls are TRBV18 and TRBJ1-1; D gene uncertain. The V and J ends lost 4 bases and 0 bases respectively, with 12 bases between them. Germline V gene lookup returns CDR1 KGHSH and CDR2 LQKENI. The CDR3 has 15 amino acids. The CDR3 protein is CASSLTPGLNTEAFF. The CDR3 bases are TGTGCCAGCTCACTTACTCCAGGTTTGAACACTGAAGCTTTCTTT.

This chain links TRBV7-9 with TRBJ2-7; D is undetermined. Trimming removed 5 bases at V and 5 bases at J, with 19 bases between. CDR3 length equals 15 residues. Per germline, CDR1 SEHNR and CDR2 FQNEAQ (reference sequence). CDR3 loop: CASSLPLGKGNEQYF. The CDR3 nucleotides read TGTGCCAGCAGCCTACCCCTGGGTAAGGGTAACGAGCAGTACTTC.

J is TRBJ1-2 and V is TRBV2; 8 bases fit TRBD1. Germline assignment: CDR1 SNHLY and CDR2 FYNNEI. V dropped 6 bases and J dropped 8; count of bases not matched to a gene: 8. The CDR3 totals 13 residues. CDR3 bases: TGTGCCAGCAGCCCTAGGACAGGGAGCGGCTACACCTTC. Protein product: CASSPRTGSGYTF.

The chain joins TRBV7-2 to TRBJ2-1; 13 nucleotides line up with TRBD2. V gave up 4 bases and J gave up 12 bases; unmatched junction bases: 9. CDR3 length: 15 residues. Germline CDR1 reads SGHTA; CDR2 reads FQGNSA. In DNA form, the CDR3 reads TGTGCCAGCAGCTCTAACGGACTAGCGGGAGTGGCGCAGTTCTTC. Protein: CASSSNGLAGVAQFF.

The chain combines TRBV5-1 with TRBJ1-6; no reliable D call. V lost 1 base to trimming and J lost 7 bases, with 9 bases between them. Germline lookup yields CDR1 SGHRS and CDR2 YFSETQ. The CDR3 spans 14 residues. CDR3 bases: TGCGCCAGCAGCTTGTCAAGACAAAATTCACCCCTCCACTTT. Residues: CASSLSRQNSPLHF.